This T cell receptor (beta chain) emerged from a study of vaccination and CD4 T cells after COVID-19. Remarks on this clonotype: As yet, its antigen is unknown.

Trimming cost V 6 bases and J 1 base; bases outside gene matches: 10. Germline values: CDR1 MDHEN, CDR2 SYDVKM. The CDR3 loop spans 16 amino acids. Specified time point: late sampling 161 to 241 days after vaccination in three convalescent patients. Treatment of the sample: roughly ten-day PBMC culture with coronavirus spike peptide pools or control peptides (ViraFEST assay). After around ten days of culture, CD4+ T cells were negatively selected. Cultured CD4+ T cell DNA underwent sequencing with the Oncomine TCR Beta short-read assay. TCRdb re-derived calls from the PCR reads in MiXCR, one entry per CDR3 protein. The sample shows 20,000 to 30,000 distinct CDR3 sequences, about two fifths of them seen only once.

The sequenced sample was CD4+ T cells from blood, cultured in vitro, obtained about 7 months after SARS-CoV-2 vaccination. This clonotype was sampled from a human donor who had recovered from COVID-19. This chain connects TRBV28 to TRBJ1-2; TRBD1 agrees at 8 bases. The CDR3 sequence: CASRGFVDRVNYGYTF. The DNA for the CDR3 is TGTGCCAGCAGGGGATTTGTGGACAGGGTTAACTATGGCTACACCTTC.